Each of the 20 T cell receptor beta chains below was sequenced from the same sample in a study of T cells in Graves' hyperthyroidism and ophthalmopathy. RNA transcripts were the template for amplifying TCR beta CDR3 regions. The HTBI set primed first-round TCR CDR3 RT-PCR. TCRdb used MiXCR to reprocess the multiplex PCR reads, holding one entry per CDR3 protein. This sample yields about 640,000 distinct CDR3 sequences, of which 20% are seen a single time; under 35% belongs to the top ten. Sample: blood. Receptors were obtained from a man under 40 with Graves' ophthalmopathy.

The V and J genes are TRBV3-1 and TRBJ2-1; D is tentatively TRBD1 or TRBD2 (5 bases each). With 1 base removed from V and 1 base from J, the gap between germline ends came to 26 bases. The CDR3 has 21 residues. Germline CDR1 LGHDT, CDR2 YNNKEL (reference sequence). CDR3 bases: TGTGCCAGCAGCCAAGCGGGCAGGGCAGCCGGACTCTCCCAGTCCTACAATGAGCAGTTCTTC. This sequence encodes CASSQAGRAAGLSQSYNEQFF.

The V and J genes are TRBV4-1 and TRBJ2-4; maybe TRBD1 (6 bases). V was pared by 2 bases and J by 6 bases, with 11 bases between. The CDR3 totals 14 residues. Germline values: CDR1 MGHRA, CDR2 YSYEKL. The CDR3 DNA reads TGCGCCAGCAGCCAACCACAGGGTAGAAACATTCAGTACTTC. Translated, it gives CASSQPQGRNIQYF.

This chain uses TRBV6-1 with TRBJ2-5; 14 bases are a match to TRBD2. This CDR3 spans 17 amino acids. V lost 5 bases to trimming and J lost 5 bases; unmatched junction nucleotides: 10. Germline assignment: CDR1 MNHNS and CDR2 SASEGT. The CDR3 DNA is TGTGCCAGCAGTAAACGACTAGCGGGAGGGCCGGGGGAGACCCAGTACTTC. Amino acid sequence: CASSKRLAGGPGETQYF.

At least ten counts were recorded for this clonotype. The rearrangement joins TRBV7-9 to TRBJ2-7; the match to TRBD1 covers 10 bases. CDR1 SEHNR and CDR2 FQNEAQ come from the germline V gene (reference sequence). With 6 bases clipped from V and 2 bases from J, the junction kept 7 bases outside the gene matches. This CDR3 is 15 amino acids long. The chain's CDR3 is CASSRDRGVAYEQYF. The CDR3 region has the DNA TGTGCCAGCAGTCGGGACAGGGGAGTCGCCTACGAGCAGTACTTC.

On this clonotype: This may be a read error: a much more frequent sequence differs by one nucleotide. This chain joins TRBV28 and TRBJ2-7; 8 nucleotides agree with TRBD2. CDR3 length equals 15 residues. Trimming at V came to 3 bases and at J to 3 bases, leaving 7 bases not matched to a gene. Germline V gives CDR1 MDHEN, CDR2 SYDVKM. CDR3 region: CASSFIAGTDYEQYF. The CDR3 region has the DNA TGTGCCAGCAGTTTTATAGCGGGAACTGACTACGAGCAGTACTTC.

V is TRBV27 and J is TRBJ2-1; the D is unclear. V was cut by 0 bases and J by 10 bases, with 16 bases left in between. Germline CDR1 and CDR2: MNHEY and SMNVEV (reference sequence). This CDR3 region has 15 residues. The CDR3 nucleotides read TGTGCCAGCAGTTTATCGCCTAATGGTCCCGTGGAGCAGTTCTTC. Encoded protein: CASSLSPNGPVEQFF.

This clonotype occurred a few times. V is TRBV3-1 and J is TRBJ2-7; 8 bases are shared with TRBD1. J lost 6 bases, V lost 5 bases, and 9 bases had no gene match. This CDR3 contains 14 residues. Germline V gene data show CDR1 as LGHDT and CDR2 as YNNKEL (reference sequence). The CDR3 DNA is TGTGCCAGCAGCTCAAATCAGGGGGCTAGCGAGCAGTACTTC. It translates to CASSSNQGASEQYF.

This clonotype was recorded many times. The V call is TRBV5-1, the J call TRBJ2-7, with TRBD2 as a possible D gene (6 bases). The CDR3 covers 14 residues. Germline loops: CDR1 SGHRS, CDR2 YFSETQ. V lost 1 base and J lost 2, with 10 bases in between. CDR3: CASSLKLATYEQYF. Written as DNA, the CDR3 is TGCGCCAGCAGCTTGAAACTAGCCACCTACGAGCAGTACTTC. Full variable domain (outside the CDR3, taken from reference TRBV5-1 and TRBJ2-7): KAGVTQTPRYLIKTRGQQVTLSCSPISGHRSVSWYQQTPGQGLQFLFEYFSETQRNKGNFPGRFSGRQFSNSRSEMNVSTLELGDSALYLCASSLKLATYEQYFGPGTRLTVT.

In its sample, this clonotype was seen a few times. This chain joins TRBV5-6 and TRBJ2-5, with TRBD1 matching 8 bases. This CDR3 comprises 14 residues. Germline V gene sequence: CDR1 SGHDT, CDR2 YYEEEE. V shed 3 bases and J 5 bases; nucleotides not matched to a gene: 6. DNA for the CDR3: TGTGCCAGCAGCTCCAGGGGGCCCAGGGAGACCCAGTACTTC. Its protein product is CASSSRGPRETQYF.

There are many counts of this clonotype. The genes are TRBV11-2 and TRBJ2-5; tentatively, D is TRBD1 or TRBD2 (5 bases each). The germline V and J ends were trimmed by 2 bases and 0 bases, with 16 bases remaining between them. Germline V CDR1 and CDR2: SGHAT, FQNNGV. This CDR3 has 17 amino acids. CDR3 region: CASSLHERGPYQETQYF. The DNA of the CDR3 is TGTGCCAGCAGCTTACATGAGAGGGGACCGTACCAAGAGACCCAGTACTTC.

The chain carries TRBV13 and TRBJ1-2; 8 positions match TRBD1. The CDR3 consists of 12 residues. V was pared by 5 bases and J by 8 bases, with 4 bases of the junction left unmatched. Per the germline V gene, CDR1 is PRHDT and CDR2 is FYEKMQ (reference sequence). CDR3 in DNA: TGTGCCAGCAGCGGCAGGGGGCGAGGCTACACCTTC. It is translated as CASSGRGRGYTF.

This clonotype was detected many times. V is TRBV12-3 or TRBV12-4 and J is TRBJ2-5, with TRBD1 matching 8 bases. V shed 6 bases, J shed 0 bases, and the junction held 3 bases outside the gene matches. There are 14 residues in the CDR3. CDR3 in amino acids: CASSRGQDQETQYF. The CDR3 DNA sequence: TGTGCCAGCAGCCGGGGACAGGACCAAGAGACCCAGTACTTC.

The chain couples TRBV12-3 or TRBV12-4 to TRBJ2-7; the D call may be TRBD1 or TRBD2 (5 bases each). The CDR3 is 14 amino acids. The ends were cut back, 6 bases at V and 4 bases at J, with 16 bases in the middle. CDR3 nucleotide sequence: TGTGCCAGCAGGGGGGACCCCTCTTCGTACGAGCAGTACTTC. Encoded protein: CASRGDPSSYEQYF.

This clonotype came up a few times. The chain combines TRBV2 with TRBJ1-6; a possible D gene is TRBD1 (6 bases). Between the trimmed V and J ends, which lost 5 bases and 6 bases, there was a span of 14 bases. The CDR3 extends over 15 amino acids. The germline V gene has CDR1 SNHLY and CDR2 FYNNEI. CDR3 in DNA: TGTGCCAGCAGTCTCGAGACAGGAACTAATTCACCCCTCCACTTT. It specifies CASSLETGTNSPLHF.

The chain uses TRBV20-1 and TRBJ2-1, with D unclear. V was clipped by 0 bases and J by 0 bases, with 18 bases between them. Germline CDR1 and CDR2: DFQATT and SNEGSKA (reference sequence). The CDR3 contains 18 residues. In DNA form, the CDR3 reads TGCAGTGCTAGAGATTTCCCGCGCGGAACGAGCTCCTACAATGAGCAGTTCTTC. This encodes CSARDFPRGTSSYNEQFF.

The V and J genes are TRBV7-9 and TRBJ2-6; D possibly matches TRBD1 or TRBD2 (5 bases each). CDR1 and CDR2 (germline): SEHNR, FQNEAQ (reference sequence). The CDR3 contains 15 residues. The V gene lost 5 bases and the J gene lost 2 bases, with 10 bases spanning the gap. The CDR3 nucleotides are TGTGCCAGCAGCCCCTTGGGGGCTGGGGCCAACGTCCTGACTTTC. Translation gives CASSPLGAGANVLTF.

This clonotype turned up a few times. The rearrangement links TRBV28 to TRBJ2-7, with D possibly matching TRBD1 (6 bases). The V end was cut by 6 bases, the J end by 2 bases, with 14 bases between. CDR3 length: 14 amino acids. Germline-derived CDR1 and CDR2 are MDHEN and SYDVKM. The DNA for the CDR3 is TGTGCCAGCAGCACAGGGAACCCACCCTACGAGCAGTACTTC. This gives the protein CASSTGNPPYEQYF.

The chain combines TRBV4-2 with TRBJ2-7, with 9 bases matching TRBD2. Trimming cost V 1 base and J 2 bases; bases outside gene matches: 3. Germline V gives CDR1 LGHNA, CDR2 YNFKEQ. The CDR3 sequence is 15 residues long. CDR3 amino acids: CASSQGTSVTYEQYF. The CDR3 nucleotides are TGTGCCAGCAGCCAAGGGACTAGCGTCACCTACGAGCAGTACTTC.

This clonotype was seen a few times. The V call is TRBV7-3, the J call TRBJ1-5; tentatively, D is TRBD1 (5 bases). Germline V gene lookup returns CDR1 SGHTA and CDR2 FQGTGA. Between the trimmed V and J ends, which lost 6 bases and 4 bases, there was a span of 13 bases. This CDR3 has 14 amino acids. CDR3 sequence: CASSLVRVNQPQHF. The CDR3 DNA reads as TGTGCCAGCAGTCTGGTCAGGGTAAATCAGCCCCAGCATTTT.

This chain uses TRBV7-3 with TRBJ2-1, with TRBD2 matching 9 bases. This CDR3 has 15 amino acids. V lost 3 bases to trimming and J lost 6 bases; unmatched junction nucleotides: 6. Germline V gene sequence: CDR1 SGHTA, CDR2 FQGTGA. The CDR3 loop reads CASSLTGGRANEQFF. The CDR3, as DNA: TGTGCCAGCAGCTTGACTGGCGGGAGGGCCAATGAGCAGTTCTTC.